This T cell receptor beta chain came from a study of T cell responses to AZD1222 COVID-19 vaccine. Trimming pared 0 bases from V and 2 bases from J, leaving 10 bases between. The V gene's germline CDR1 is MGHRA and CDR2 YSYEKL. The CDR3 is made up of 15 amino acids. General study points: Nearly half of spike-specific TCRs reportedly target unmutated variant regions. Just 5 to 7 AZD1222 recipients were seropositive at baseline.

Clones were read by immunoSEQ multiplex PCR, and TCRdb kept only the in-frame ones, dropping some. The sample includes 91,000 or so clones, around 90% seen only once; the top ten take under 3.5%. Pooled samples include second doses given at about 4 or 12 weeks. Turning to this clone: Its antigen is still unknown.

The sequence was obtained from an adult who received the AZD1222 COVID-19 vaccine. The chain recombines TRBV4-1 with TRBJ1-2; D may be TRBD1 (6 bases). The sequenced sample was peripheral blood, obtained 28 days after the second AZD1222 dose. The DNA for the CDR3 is TGCGCCAGCAGCCAAGAGGGGGCACCAAACTATGGCTACACCTTC. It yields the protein CASSQEGAPNYGYTF.